This entry lists 15 T cell receptor beta chains sequenced from one sample in a study of T cell repertoires in cytomegalovirus infection. TCRdb re-analysed the reads in MiXCR, keeping a single row per CDR3 protein. The data contain 250,000 to 300,000 distinct CDR3 sequences, about a quarter of them seen just once; the ten biggest clones take up approximately 15%. What was sequenced was PBMCs. The receptors here all came from a human donor in good health (CMV status not recorded). Some clones in this sample may be carry-over from other donors' samples.

This clonotype was counted many times. J is TRBJ2-3 and V is TRBV7-2; D gene uncertain. The ends were cut back, 1 base at V and 0 bases at J, with 5 bases in the middle. Germline V lookup: CDR1 SGHTA, CDR2 FQGNSA. The CDR3 has 14 amino acids. DNA of the CDR3: TGTGCCAGCAGCTTAGAGTTCAGCACAGATACGCAGTATTTT. Translated, it gives CASSLEFSTDTQYF.

This clonotype occurred once. The chain recombines TRBV7-9 with TRBJ1-5, with unresolved D. Deletions cut 1 base from V and 3 bases from J, with 10 bases between. The CDR3 spans 15 residues. Germline V gives CDR1 SEHNR, CDR2 FQNEAQ (reference sequence). Here the CDR3 DNA reads TGTGCCAGCAGCTTAGAAGGAGGACTCAATCAGCCCCAGCATTTT. Translated: CASSLEGGLNQPQHF.

This clonotype was seen ten or more times. CDR3 residues: CASSLTPGLMNTEAFF. The CDR3, as DNA: TGTGCCAGCAGCTTAACCCCGGGACTGATGAACACTGAAGCTTTCTTT. This sequence joins TRBV7-3 and TRBJ1-1; possibly TRBD1 for D (5 bases). Germline V lookup: CDR1 SGHTA, CDR2 FQGTGA. The CDR3 runs to 16 residues. V was cut by 0 bases and J by 0 bases, with 11 bases left in between.

The chain has TRBV19 and TRBJ1-1, with a possible D match to TRBD1 (5 bases). This CDR3 comprises 14 residues. Germline V lookup: CDR1 LNHDA, CDR2 SQIVND (reference sequence). Trimming took 7 bases from V and 0 from J, leaving 12 bases between them. This CDR3 is CASTSGTLNTEAFF. The DNA of the CDR3 is TGTGCCAGTACCTCCGGGACCTTGAACACTGAAGCTTTCTTT.

The rearrangement joins TRBV7-2 to TRBJ1-6; D is possibly TRBD1 (6 bases). The CDR3 length is 15 residues. Trimming cost V 3 bases and J 9 bases, with 15 bases left between them. Germline CDR1 reads SGHTA; CDR2 reads FQGNSA. The CDR3 spells CASSFGQTKSSPLHF. The DNA for the CDR3 is TGTGCCAGCAGCTTTGGACAGACCAAATCTTCACCCCTCCACTTT. Drawing the rest from reference TRBV7-2 and TRBJ1-6, the complete variable domain is GAGVSQSPSNKVTEKGKDVELRCDPISGHTALYWYRQSLGQGLEFLIYFQGNSAPDKSGLPSDRFSAERTGGSVSTLTIQRTQQEDSAVYLCASSFGQTKSSPLHFGNGTRLTVT.

This clonotype turned up a few times. CDR3 DNA sequence: TGCGCCAGCAGTCCCTGGGGTAGCGGGATCGATGAGCAGTTCTTC. Encoded protein: CASSPWGSGIDEQFF. The V and J genes are TRBV23-1 and TRBJ2-1; 8 nucleotides align to TRBD2. TRBV23-1 is an ORF for which the function is uncertain. Trimming took 4 bases from V and 8 from J; bases not matched to a gene: 10. This CDR3 has 15 amino acids.

The sample holds many counts of this clonotype. This chain links TRBV7-2 with TRBJ1-1, with 9 bases fitting TRBD1. J gave up 7 bases and V 5 bases, and 2 bases lay outside the gene matches. This CDR3 spans 12 amino acids. Germline V gene sequence: CDR1 SGHTA, CDR2 FQGNSA. This CDR3 is CASSRGQGEAFF. The CDR3 bases are TGTGCCAGCAGCCGGGGACAGGGTGAAGCTTTCTTT.

This clonotype has more than one count but fewer than ten. The chain is built from TRBV5-1 and TRBJ2-7; D unclear. From germline, CDR1 is SGHRS and CDR2 YFSETQ. This CDR3 comprises 15 residues. The germline V and J ends were trimmed by 5 bases and 1 base, with 16 bases remaining between them. CDR3 in DNA: TGCGCCAGCAGATTACACTTAGCTGAATCCTACGAGCAGTACTTC. Translating gives CASRLHLAESYEQYF.

Many counts were recorded for this clonotype. This chain connects TRBV7-2 to TRBJ2-3; 9 bases align to TRBD2. This CDR3 has 17 residues. V lost 3 bases, J lost 0 bases, and 7 bases stayed unmatched. CDR1 and CDR2 from the germline V gene are SGHTA and FQGNSA. The CDR3 loop reads CASSFRSSGVSTDTQYF. CDR3 in DNA: TGTGCCAGCAGCTTTAGGTCTAGCGGGGTTAGCACAGATACGCAGTATTTT.

The chain is built from TRBV6-5 and TRBJ1-1, with 10 positions matching TRBD1. The CDR3 runs to 16 residues. V lost 5 bases, J lost 2 bases, and 8 bases stayed unmatched. Germline V lookup: CDR1 MNHEY, CDR2 SVGAGI. The CDR3 region has the DNA TGTGCCAGCAGTAAGGGGCGGACAGGGGGAAACACTGAAGCTTTCTTT. It specifies CASSKGRTGGNTEAFF.

This clonotype has ten or more counts. This chain links TRBV28 with TRBJ1-2; no definite D call. From germline, CDR1 is MDHEN and CDR2 SYDVKM. The CDR3 contains 11 residues. With 6 bases removed from V and 10 bases from J, the gap between germline ends came to 12 bases. The CDR3 reads CASRTRTLYTF. For the CDR3, the DNA is TGTGCCAGCAGGACTCGGACGCTCTACACCTTC.

The gene calls are TRBV11-2 and TRBJ2-2; the D gene is possibly TRBD2 (7 bases). The germline gives CDR1 SGHAT, CDR2 FQNNGV. The V end lost 5 bases, the J end lost 5 bases, and 15 bases lay between the germline ends. This CDR3 contains 15 residues. Here the CDR3 reads CASSTRTRGTGELFF. The CDR3 nucleotides read TGTGCCAGCAGCACCCGGACTAGGGGGACCGGGGAGCTGTTTTTT.

This clonotype was detected ten times or more. The CDR3 region is CASIEAAGELFF. The CDR3 bases are TGTGCCAGCATAGAAGCGGCCGGGGAGCTGTTTTTT. V and J are TRBV28 and TRBJ2-2; a weak D match, TRBD2 (5 bases). Deletions cut 7 bases from V and 6 bases from J, with 9 bases between. The germline V gene has CDR1 MDHEN and CDR2 SYDVKM. CDR3 length equals 12 residues.

This clonotype came up a few times. This chain uses TRBV2 with TRBJ2-1; the match to TRBD1 covers 7 bases. Germline assignment: CDR1 SNHLY and CDR2 FYNNEI. The CDR3 is 13 amino acids. V shed 11 bases and J 3 bases; nucleotides not matched to a gene: 7. The CDR3 region has the DNA TGTGCCTCCAGGACAGGTGTCTACAATGAGCAGTTCTTC. It specifies CASRTGVYNEQFF.

This clonotype was recorded many times. The chain recombines TRBV6-2 or TRBV6-3 with TRBJ1-1; TRBD1 might be the D (5 bases). Germline V CDR1 and CDR2: MNHEY, SVGEGT. CDR3 length: 14 amino acids. V lost 2 bases to trimming and J lost 0 bases, with 7 bases between them. DNA for the CDR3: TGTGCCAGCAGTTACCGGGGGATGAACACTGAAGCTTTCTTT. This codes for CASSYRGMNTEAFF.